A selection of T cell receptor beta chains follows, all from one sample in a study of T-cell memory formation after mild COVID-19. Using its own MiXCR run on the 5' RACE reads, TCRdb lists one record per CDR3 protein. The sample holds 130,000 to 150,000 distinct CDR3 sequences, approximately 6% seen once. The material sequenced was PBMCs or a T cell subset sorted from them (not recorded which). These TCRs come from an adult woman who had mild COVID-19 (a few samples of this study predate the infection). Cell type and time point are not known. Both conserved end residues are part of each CDR3. Fields, in order: CDR3 length, V gene, D gene, J gene, clone size, CDR3 DNA, CDR3 protein. The D gene is left open where the match is weak. Size is omitted from some rows. Given values are once, few, many or a class for expanded clones.

14	TRBV12-3/TRBV12-4	TRBD1	TRBJ1-5	-	TGTGCCAGCAGTTTCGGACAGGGAACCCAGCCCCAGCATTTT	CASSFGQGTQPQHF
20	TRBV7-9	TRBD2	TRBJ2-4	many	TGTGCCAGCAGCTTACCCCCTGAGGCTAGCGGGGGCCTAGCCAAAAACATTCAGTACTTC	CASSLPPEASGGLAKNIQYF
16	TRBV7-9	-	TRBJ2-3	few	TGTGCCAGCAGCCAGATAATAGGACAGCCCACAGATACGCAGTATTTT	CASSQIIGQPTDTQYF
12	TRBV20-1	-	TRBJ2-5	many	TGCAGTGTTCAGGATGAGGGGGAGACCCAGTACTTC	CSVQDEGETQYF
17	TRBV5-6	-	TRBJ2-1	few	TGTGCCAGCAGCACTCCCCCCGCCGGGCGACCCTACAATGAGCAGTTCTTC	CASSTPPAGRPYNEQFF
16	TRBV7-6	-	TRBJ1-3	few	TGTGCCAGCAGCTCTCAGGAACTTAGCTCTGGAAACACCATATATTTT	CASSSQELSSGNTIYF
15	TRBV5-1	-	TRBJ2-3	many	TGCGCCAGCAGCCCCTTAAGAGGGGCCACAGATACGCAGTATTTT	CASSPLRGATDTQYF
17	TRBV11-2	-	TRBJ1-1	many	TGTGCCAGCAGCCTACCTACGTGGGGGGGAGCGAACACTGAAGCTTTCTTT	CASSLPTWGGANTEAFF
15	TRBV7-6	TRBD1	TRBJ1-2	many	TGTGCCAGCAGCTTAGCTTCAGGGGGCGGCTATGGCTACACCTTC	CASSLASGGGYGYTF
19	TRBV24-1	TRBD2	TRBJ2-1	few	TGTGCCACCAGTGATTTCAAGCGGGAGGGCGTCCCCCGGGGGGATGAGCAGTTCTTC	CATSDFKREGVPRGDEQFF
15	TRBV4-2	TRBD2	TRBJ2-5	few	TGTGCCAGCAGCCAAGAGCGACTAGCTGGGGAGACCCAGTACTTC	CASSQERLAGETQYF
15	TRBV30	-	TRBJ2-3	many	TGTGCCTGGAGTCCACCGGGACTGAACTCAGATACGCAGTATTTT	CAWSPPGLNSDTQYF
14	TRBV30	TRBD1	TRBJ1-5	few	TGTGCCTGGAGTATCAGGGGGCTCAATCAGCCCCAGCATTTT	CAWSIRGLNQPQHF
15	TRBV5-6	TRBD1	TRBJ2-3	few	TGTGCCAGCAGCTCAGGGGGCGGGGGCACAGATACGCAGTATTTT	CASSSGGGGTDTQYF
18	TRBV6-6	-	TRBJ1-2	many	TGTGCCAGCAGTTACCAAGACCACCCCCCAGGGGCAGATGGTGGCTACACCTTC	CASSYQDHPPGADGGYTF
14	TRBV5-1	TRBD1	TRBJ2-5	many	TGCGCCAGCAGCTTACAGGGGGTTGGAGAGACCCAGTACTTC	CASSLQGVGETQYF
12	TRBV20-1	-	TRBJ2-7	-	TGCAGTGCTAGCGGGACTTCCTACGAGCAGTACTTC	CSASGTSYEQYF
14	TRBV6-4	TRBD1	TRBJ2-1	-	TGTGCCAGCAGTGACGGACAGGAGTACCATGAGCAGTTCTTC	CASSDGQEYHEQFF
15	TRBV18	-	TRBJ2-7	-	TGTGCCAGCTCAAGTTCGGATCTGTTCTCCTACGAGCAGTACTTC	CASSSSDLFSYEQYF
15	TRBV6-5	-	TRBJ2-3	-	TGTGCCAGCATTTTGCAGACAGCCACGACAGATACGCAGTATTTT	CASILQTATTDTQYF
16	TRBV6-1	-	TRBJ1-5	many	TGTGCCAGCACCCAAAGGGGGGTTCAAGGCAATCAGCCCCAGCATTTT	CASTQRGVQGNQPQHF
13	TRBV24-1	-	TRBJ2-3	-	TGTGCCACCAGTCACAGCGGGACAGATACGCAGTATTTT	CATSHSGTDTQYF
15	TRBV18	-	TRBJ2-1	many	TGTGCCAGCTCACCAACGACGGGAGATCGGAGTGAGCAGTTCTTC	CASSPTTGDRSEQFF
15	TRBV20-1	TRBD1	TRBJ1-5	few	TGCAGTGCTACTAGCCCGGGACAGGGTGGACAGCCCCAGCATTTT	CSATSPGQGGQPQHF
15	TRBV6-2/TRBV6-3	TRBD1	TRBJ2-1	-	TGTGCCAGCAGTCCTGACAGGGGAGTCTACAATGATCAGTTCTTC	CASSPDRGVYNDQFF
15	TRBV27	-	TRBJ2-1	many	TGTGCCAGCAGTTTAGACGGCCTCTCCTACAATGAGCAGTTCTTC	CASSLDGLSYNEQFF